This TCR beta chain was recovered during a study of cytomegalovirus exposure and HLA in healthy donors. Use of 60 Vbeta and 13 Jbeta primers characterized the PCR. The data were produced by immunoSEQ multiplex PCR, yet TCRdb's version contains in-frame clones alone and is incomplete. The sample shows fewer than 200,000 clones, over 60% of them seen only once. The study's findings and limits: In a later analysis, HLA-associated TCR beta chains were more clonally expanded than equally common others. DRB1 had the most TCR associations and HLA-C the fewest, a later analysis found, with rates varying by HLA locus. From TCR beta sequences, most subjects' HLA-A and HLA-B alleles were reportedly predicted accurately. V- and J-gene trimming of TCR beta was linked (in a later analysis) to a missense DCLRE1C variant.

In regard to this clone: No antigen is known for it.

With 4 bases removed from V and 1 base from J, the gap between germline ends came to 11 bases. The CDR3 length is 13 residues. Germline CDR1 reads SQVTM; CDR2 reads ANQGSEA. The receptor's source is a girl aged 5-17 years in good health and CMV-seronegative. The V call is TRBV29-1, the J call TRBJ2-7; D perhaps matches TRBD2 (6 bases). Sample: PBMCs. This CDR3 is CSVVPGVSYEQYF. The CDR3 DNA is TGCAGCGTTGTCCCGGGAGTGTCCTACGAGCAGTACTTC.